This TCR beta chain was documented in a study of persistence of HIV-infected CD4 T cells. The CDR3 consists of 16 residues. V was cut by 6 bases and J by 3 bases, with 19 bases left in between. CDR1 and CDR2 from the germline V gene are SNHLY and FYNNEI. Sequencing used immunoSEQ version 4 in survey mode. TCRdb's copy holds only in-frame clones and misses some; the assay was immunoSEQ multiplex PCR. The sample lists about 25,000 clones; roughly 70% were seen once. An overlapping HIV-1 Gag peptide pool stimulated these cells at 0.95 to 1 ug/peptide/mL. Sorting selected CD4+ T cells upregulating both CD40 ligand and CD69. As for this clone: No antigen is known for it.

Findings and caveats of the study: Antigen-responding cells were enriched for degenerate expanded CDR3beta sequences.

The source was CD4+ T cells sorted from PBMCs after roughly 18-hour stimulation, collected from a patient who received antiretroviral therapy. The V call is TRBV2, the J call TRBJ2-3; maybe TRBD2 (5 bases). This sequence originates from an adult man with HIV who was CMV-seropositive. CDR3 sequence (DNA): TGTGCCAGCAGCGCCCTCCTCGGGGTCGGTACAGATACGCAGTATTTT. This translates into CASSALLGVGTDTQYF.